This T cell receptor beta chain was identified during a study of lung T cells in sarcoidosis with Löfgren's syndrome. Study as a whole: In sarcoidosis, CD4+ T cells accumulate in bronchoalveolar lavage fluid. Overall study results and limits: Multiple Löfgren's syndrome patients reportedly shared TRAV12-1 and TRBV2 CDR3 motifs, suggesting public CD4+ TCRs. Versus controls, Löfgren's syndrome patients reportedly showed TRAV12-1 and TRBV2 as most expanded. TRAV12-1 preferentially paired with TRBV2, with homologous CDR3s.

TCRdb called the reads again in MiXCR, with one record for every CDR3 protein. The sample has 60,000 to 70,000 distinct CDR3 sequences, roughly 20% seen once. Trimming pared 7 bases from V and 7 bases from J, leaving 16 bases between. This CDR3 is 13 amino acids long. Germline CDR1 and CDR2: MDHEN and SYDVKM. This clonotype was seen repeatedly, ten times or more. Its target is not known. The sequence was obtained from a human donor with sarcoidosis (Löfgren's syndrome or another form), or a control subject (not recorded which). Material: CD4+ T cells from PBMCs. The chain uses TRBV28 and TRBJ2-5; D might be TRBD1 or TRBD2, each matching 6 bases. CDR3 region: CASTPGGPATQYF. CDR3 in DNA: TGTGCCAGCACCCCCGGGGGCCCTGCGACCCAGTACTTC.